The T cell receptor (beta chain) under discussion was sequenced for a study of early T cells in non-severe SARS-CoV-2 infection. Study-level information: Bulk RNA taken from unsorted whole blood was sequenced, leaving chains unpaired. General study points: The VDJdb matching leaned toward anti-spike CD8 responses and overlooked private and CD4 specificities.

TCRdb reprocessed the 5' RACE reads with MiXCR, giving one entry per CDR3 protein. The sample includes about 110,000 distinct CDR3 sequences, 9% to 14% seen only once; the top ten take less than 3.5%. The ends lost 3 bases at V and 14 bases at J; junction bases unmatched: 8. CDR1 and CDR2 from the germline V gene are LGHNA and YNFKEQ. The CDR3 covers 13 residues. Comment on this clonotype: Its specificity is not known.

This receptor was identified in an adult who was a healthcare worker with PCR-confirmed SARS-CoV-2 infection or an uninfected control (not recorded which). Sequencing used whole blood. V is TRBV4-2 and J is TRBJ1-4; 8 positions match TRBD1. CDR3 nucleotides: TGTGCCAGCAGCCAGGACAGGGCAGGCGGTCTGTTTTTT. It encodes CASSQDRAGGLFF.